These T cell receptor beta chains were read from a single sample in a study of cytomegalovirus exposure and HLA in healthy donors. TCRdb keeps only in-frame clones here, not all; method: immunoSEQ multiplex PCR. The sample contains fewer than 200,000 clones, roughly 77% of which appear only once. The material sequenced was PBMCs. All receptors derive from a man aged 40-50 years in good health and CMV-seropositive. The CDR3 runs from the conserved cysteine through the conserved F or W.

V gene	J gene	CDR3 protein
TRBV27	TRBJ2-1	CASSLWGEMYNEQFF
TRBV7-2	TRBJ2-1	CASSLGWTNTYNEQFF
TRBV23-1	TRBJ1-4	CASSQHQGSTNEKLFF
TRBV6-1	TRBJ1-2	CASRGQSNYGYTF
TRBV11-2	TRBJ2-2	CASSRGSGLTGELFF
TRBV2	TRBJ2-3	CASSQGGRGSPDRGQYF
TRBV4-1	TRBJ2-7	CASSQGFGGSYEQYF
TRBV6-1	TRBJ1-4	CASRGQGKEKLFF
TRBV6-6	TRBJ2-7	CASNRGPTLYEQYF
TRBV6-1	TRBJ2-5	CASTAGLRETQYF
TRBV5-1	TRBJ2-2	CASSSRQDRGYAGELFF
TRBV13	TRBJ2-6	CASSLGRGPPNVLTF
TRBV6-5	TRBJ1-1	CASRGGVVRTEAFF
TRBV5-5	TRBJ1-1	CASSLFSLEAFF
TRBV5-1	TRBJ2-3	CASSRQGDTQYF
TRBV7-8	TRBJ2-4	CASSGSGRGAKNIQYF
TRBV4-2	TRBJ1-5	CASSLDRVSNQPQHF
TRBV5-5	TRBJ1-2	CASSLVGGWNGYTF
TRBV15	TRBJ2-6	CATSRRLPGANVLTF
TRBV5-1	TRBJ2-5	CASSLAGQGQETQYF
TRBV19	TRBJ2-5	CASRLAGEETQYF
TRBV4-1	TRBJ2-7	CASSHGTSGRHYEQYF
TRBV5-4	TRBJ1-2	CASSLYGPEGGYTF
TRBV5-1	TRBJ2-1	CASSLGLAGADEQFF
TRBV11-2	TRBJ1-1	CASSNRDRPTLNTEAFF
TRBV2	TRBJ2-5	CASRPGTTVETQYF
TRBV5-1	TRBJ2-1	CASSSQGHEQFF
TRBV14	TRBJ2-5	CASSSGNQETQYF
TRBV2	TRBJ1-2	CASGGDGQGMYGYTF
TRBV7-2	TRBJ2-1	CASSSSGTASNEQFF
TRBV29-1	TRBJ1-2	CSVDRGSYGYTF
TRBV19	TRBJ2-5	CASSISTGGKETQYF
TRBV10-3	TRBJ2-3	CAISTGTGGTDTQYF
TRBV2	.	CAGSRGLAGGAYEQYF
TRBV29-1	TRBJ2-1	CSVDRDTNEQFF
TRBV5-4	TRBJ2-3	CASSLSGGNTDTQYF
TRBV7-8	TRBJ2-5	CASRRSSGDTQETQYF
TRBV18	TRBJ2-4	CASSLTSGSALAKNIQYF
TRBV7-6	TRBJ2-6	CASSLGQGSNVLTF
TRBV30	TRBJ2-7	CAWSGLGGSPSYF
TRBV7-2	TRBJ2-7	CASSLVGSGVTEQYF